This T cell receptor beta chain was captured in a study of post-analysis software for immune sequencing data. Study-wide points: Controls significantly exceeded multiple sclerosis patients in normalized Chao1 diversity. TRBV segments more frequent in patients than in controls numbered five and included TRBV5-6, TRBV5-1 and TRBV20-1.

Tagging with unique molecular identifiers was a feature of the TCR beta cDNA libraries. TCRdb re-called the PCR reads through MiXCR, storing one row per CDR3 protein. The data contain a few hundred thousand distinct CDR3 sequences, roughly 34% of them seen just once; the ten biggest clones take up 5% to 6%. The CDR3 is 16 residues long. V shed 4 bases, J shed 1 base, and the junction held 7 bases outside the gene matches. Germline-derived CDR1 and CDR2 are WSHSY and SAAADI. With regard to this clonotype: Its antigen is unidentified. The conserved final phenylalanine or tryptophan is absent from the CDR3, which likely points to a read error.

The rearrangement uses TRBV10-2 and TRBJ2-5; 9 bases align to TRBD1. This TCR derives from a girl between 2 and 17 years old with multiple sclerosis. What was sequenced was blood. The CDR3 coding sequence is TGCGCCAGCAGTGCGGGGGACAGGGAGATCCAAGAGACCCAGTACCTC. This encodes CASSAGDREIQETQYL.